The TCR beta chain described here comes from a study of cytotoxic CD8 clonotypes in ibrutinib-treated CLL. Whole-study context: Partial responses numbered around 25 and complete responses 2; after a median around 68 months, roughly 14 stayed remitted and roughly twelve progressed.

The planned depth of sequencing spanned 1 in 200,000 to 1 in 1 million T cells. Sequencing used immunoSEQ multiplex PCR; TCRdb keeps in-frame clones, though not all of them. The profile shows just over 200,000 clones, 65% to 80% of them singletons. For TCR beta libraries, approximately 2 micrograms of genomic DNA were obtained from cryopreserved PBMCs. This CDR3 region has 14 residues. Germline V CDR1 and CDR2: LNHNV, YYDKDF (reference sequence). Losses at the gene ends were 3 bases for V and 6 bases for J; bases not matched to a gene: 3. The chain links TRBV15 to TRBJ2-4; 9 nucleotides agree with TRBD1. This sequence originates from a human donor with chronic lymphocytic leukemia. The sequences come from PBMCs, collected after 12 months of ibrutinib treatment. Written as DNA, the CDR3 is TGTGCCACCAGCAGGGACAGGGGAAGAAACATTCAGTACTTC. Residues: CATSRDRGRNIQYF.